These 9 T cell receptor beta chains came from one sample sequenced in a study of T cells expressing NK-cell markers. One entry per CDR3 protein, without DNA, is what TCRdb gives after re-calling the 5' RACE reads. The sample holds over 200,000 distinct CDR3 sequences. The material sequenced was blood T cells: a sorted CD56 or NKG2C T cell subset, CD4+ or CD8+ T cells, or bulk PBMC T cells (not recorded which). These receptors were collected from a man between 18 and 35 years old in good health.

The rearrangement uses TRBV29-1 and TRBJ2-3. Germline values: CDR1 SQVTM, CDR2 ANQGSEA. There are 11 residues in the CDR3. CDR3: CSATGSDTQYF.

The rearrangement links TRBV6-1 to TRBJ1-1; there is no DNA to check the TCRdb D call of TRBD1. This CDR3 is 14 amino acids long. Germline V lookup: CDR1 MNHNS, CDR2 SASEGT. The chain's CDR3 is CASTGTGATAEAFF.

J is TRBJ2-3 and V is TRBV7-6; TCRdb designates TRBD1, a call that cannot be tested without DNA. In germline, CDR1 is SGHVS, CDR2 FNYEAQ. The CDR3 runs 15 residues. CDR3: CASSFDRGPTDTQYF.

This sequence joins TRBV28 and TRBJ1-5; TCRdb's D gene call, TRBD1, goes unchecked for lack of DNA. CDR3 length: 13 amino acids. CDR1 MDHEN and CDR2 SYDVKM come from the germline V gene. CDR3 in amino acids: CASTLGGTQPQHF.

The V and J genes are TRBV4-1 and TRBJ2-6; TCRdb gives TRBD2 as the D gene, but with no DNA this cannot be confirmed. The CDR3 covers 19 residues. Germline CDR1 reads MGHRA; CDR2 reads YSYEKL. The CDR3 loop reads CASSQEELRVSSGANVLTF.

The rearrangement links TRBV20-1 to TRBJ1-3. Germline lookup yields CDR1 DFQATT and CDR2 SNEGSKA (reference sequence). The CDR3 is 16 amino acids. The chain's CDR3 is CSAREYRALSGNTIYF.

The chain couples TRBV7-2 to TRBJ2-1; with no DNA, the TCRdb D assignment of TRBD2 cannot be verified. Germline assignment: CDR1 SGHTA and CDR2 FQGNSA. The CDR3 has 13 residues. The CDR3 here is CASSRGERAEQFF.

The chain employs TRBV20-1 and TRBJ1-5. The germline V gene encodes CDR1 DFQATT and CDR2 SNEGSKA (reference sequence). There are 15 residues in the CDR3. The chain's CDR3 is CSARENPDSNQPQHF.

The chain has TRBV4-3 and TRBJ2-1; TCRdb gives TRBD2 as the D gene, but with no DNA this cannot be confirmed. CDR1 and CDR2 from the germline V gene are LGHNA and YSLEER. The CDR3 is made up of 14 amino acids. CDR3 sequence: CARRTSGRSNEQFF.